This entry lists 32 T cell receptor beta chains sequenced from one sample in a study of blood T cell repertoires in COVID-19. Measured with immunoSEQ multiplex PCR; TCRdb has only the in-frame clones, and not every one. The sample records around 440,000 clones, approximately 90% being singletons. The specimen sequenced was peripheral blood. Receptors originate from a woman aged 45-60 years with COVID-19, enrolled during active disease.

This clone was counted a single time. The gene calls are TRBV24-1 and TRBJ1-1; 11 nucleotides align to TRBD1. CDR1 is KGHDR, CDR2 SFDVKD, per germline. This CDR3 comprises 15 residues. After removal of 3 bases from V and 5 bases from J, the junction contained 4 bases not matched to a gene. The CDR3 DNA sequence: TGTGCCACCAGTGATGATGGGGACAGGGGGACTGAAGCTTTCTTT. Its translation: CATSDDGDRGTEAFF.

The chain recombines TRBV6-5 with TRBJ1-4, with TRBD1 matching 8 bases. This CDR3 is 15 amino acids long. With 6 bases clipped from V and 3 bases from J, the junction kept 6 bases outside the gene matches. CDR1 is MNHEY, CDR2 SVGAGI, per germline. CDR3 amino acids: CASSRGQGSNEKLFF. As DNA, the CDR3 is TGTGCCAGCAGCCGTGGACAGGGTTCTAATGAAAAACTGTTTTTT.

The chain uses TRBV6-5 and TRBJ1-2; 8 bases agree with TRBD1. Germline-derived CDR1 and CDR2 are MNHEY and SVGAGI. This CDR3 is 12 amino acids long. V trimming: 6 bases; J trimming: 7 bases; junction bases outside the gene matches: 4. CDR3 nucleotides: TGTGCCAGCAGGACAGGGGACGGTGGCTACACCTTC. It is translated as CASRTGDGGYTF.

This chain uses TRBV6-5 with TRBJ1-4; 8 nucleotides line up with TRBD1. In germline, CDR1 is MNHEY, CDR2 SVGAGI. This CDR3 region has 13 residues. Trimming took 4 bases from V and 7 from J; bases not matched to a gene: 2. CDR3 DNA sequence: TGTGCCAGCAGTTGGGGGACAGGTGAAAAACTGTTTTTT. Protein: CASSWGTGEKLFF.

The V gene is TRBV5-1, the J gene TRBJ1-2, with a weak D call TRBD1 (6 bases). In germline, CDR1 is SGHRS, CDR2 YFSETQ. This CDR3 is 13 amino acids long. The V gene lost 2 bases and the J gene lost 5 bases, with 10 bases spanning the gap. The CDR3 nucleotides read TGCGCCAGCAGCTTTAACAGGGATTATGGCTACACCTTC. Translated: CASSFNRDYGYTF.

This clone was counted a single time. The chain has TRBV5-5 and TRBJ1-3; 7 bases fit TRBD1. This CDR3 has 14 amino acids. The germline V gene encodes CDR1 SGHKS and CDR2 YYEKEE (reference sequence). J lost 3 bases, V lost 5 bases, and 5 bases had no gene match. The CDR3 loop is CASRDGQVGNTIYF. CDR3 nucleotides: TGTGCCAGCAGGGACGGACAGGTTGGAAACACCATATATTTT.

The rearrangement joins TRBV3-1 (or the pseudogene TRBV3-2) to TRBJ2-3; 12 nucleotides agree with TRBD2. Unmatched junction bases numbered 4, after V lost 4 bases and J lost 2 bases. The CDR3 covers 16 residues. Germline values: CDR1 LGHDT, CDR2 YNNKEL (reference sequence). Here the CDR3 DNA reads TGTGCCAGCAGCCTCGGACTAGCGGGGACCACAGATACGCAGTATTTT. Its translation: CASSLGLAGTTDTQYF.

The chain joins TRBV7-9 to TRBJ1-2, with unresolved D. CDR3 length equals 13 residues. Trimming cost V 4 bases and J 13 bases, with 19 bases left between them. Looked up from germline, CDR1 is SEHNR and CDR2 is FQNEAQ (reference sequence). This CDR3 reads CASSSNAMQVFTF. DNA of the CDR3: TGTGCCAGCAGCTCGAACGCGATGCAGGTCTTCACCTTC.

The V gene is TRBV19, the J gene TRBJ2-2; 8 bases line up with TRBD1. In germline, CDR1 is LNHDA, CDR2 SQIVND (reference sequence). This CDR3 spans 15 amino acids. The V gene end was trimmed by 2 bases and the J gene end by 6 bases; junction bases not matched to a gene: 5. The chain's CDR3 is CASSIYQGAAGELFF. Here the CDR3 DNA reads TGTGCCAGTAGTATATATCAGGGGGCAGCCGGGGAGCTGTTTTTT.

V gene TRBV6-5 combines with J gene TRBJ1-2; 7 bases are a match to TRBD1. The ends lost 0 bases at V and 5 bases at J; junction bases unmatched: 3. CDR3 length equals 14 residues. The germline V gene has CDR1 MNHEY and CDR2 SVGAGI. The CDR3 DNA sequence: TGTGCCAGCAGTTACTCAGGGACAGCTTATGGCTACACCTTC. Protein sequence: CASSYSGTAYGYTF.

V and J are TRBV27 and TRBJ2-3, with 7 bases matching TRBD1. The junction had 10 bases not matched to a gene; V was cut back by 4 bases and J by 12 bases. Germline-derived CDR1 and CDR2 are MNHEY and SMNVEV (reference sequence). The CDR3 runs to 13 residues. The CDR3 sequence: CASSWGNGQVQYF. The CDR3 DNA reads TGTGCCAGCAGTTGGGGGAACGGACAGGTACAGTATTTT.

This clone came up once. This chain joins TRBV27 and TRBJ1-2; possible D gene TRBD1, 5 bases. Trimming stripped 2 bases from V and 8 bases from J, with 24 bases between. The CDR3 extends over 17 amino acids. Germline V lookup: CDR1 MNHEY, CDR2 SMNVEV (reference sequence). As DNA, the CDR3 is TGTGCCAGCAGTTTAATCGCGGGGGTCTCGATGAGGAGAGGCTACACCTTC. Its protein product is CASSLIAGVSMRRGYTF.

This rearrangement joins TRBV5-1 to TRBJ1-5; 8 nucleotides line up with TRBD1. The J segment lost 4 bases and the V segment lost 0 bases, leaving 3 bases of the junction unmatched. Germline V lookup: CDR1 SGHRS, CDR2 YFSETQ. This CDR3 is built from 15 residues. The DNA of the CDR3 is TGCGCCAGCAGCTTGGATGGGGACAGGAATCAGCCCCAGCATTTT. Its protein is CASSLDGDRNQPQHF. The entire variable domain, with the rest obtained from reference TRBV5-1 and TRBJ1-5, is as follows: KAGVTQTPRYLIKTRGQQVTLSCSPISGHRSVSWYQQTPGQGLQFLFEYFSETQRNKGNFPGRFSGRQFSNSRSEMNVSTLELGDSALYLCASSLDGDRNQPQHFGDGTRLSIL.

V is TRBV19 and J is TRBJ2-7, with D possibly TRBD2 on 5 matching bases. Germline V gives CDR1 LNHDA, CDR2 SQIVND (reference sequence). V was pared by 3 bases and J by 2 bases, with 17 bases between. This CDR3 spans 16 amino acids. The CDR3 protein is CASSISGRTPTYEQYF. The CDR3 DNA sequence: TGTGCCAGTAGTATTTCGGGAAGGACCCCCACCTACGAGCAGTACTTC.

Here the CDR3 DNA reads TGTGCTAGTGGCCAAATGAGCGGTATCACAGATACGCAGTATTTT. This encodes CASGQMSGITDTQYF. This chain joins TRBV12-5 and TRBJ2-3; a weak D match, TRBD2 (5 bases). CDR1 is LGHNT, CDR2 FRNRAP, per germline. The CDR3 sequence is 15 residues long. V was cut by 6 bases and J by 2 bases, with 15 bases left in between.

The chain links TRBV19 to TRBJ1-1, with a tentative D call TRBD1 (5 bases). Germline V gene sequence: CDR1 LNHDA, CDR2 SQIVND (reference sequence). Between the trimmed V and J ends, which lost 6 bases and 4 bases, there was a span of 12 bases. The CDR3 has 13 residues. The CDR3 DNA is TGTGCCAGTAGCACTGTCGGGGGCACTGAAGCTTTCTTT. Translated: CASSTVGGTEAFF.

CDR3 bases: TGTGCCAGCAGTCTCGGGACAGGCCTAACCGGGGAGCTGTTTTTT. It specifies CASSLGTGLTGELFF. The V call is TRBV6-5, the J call TRBJ2-2, with 8 bases matching TRBD1. J gave up 5 bases and V 5 bases, and 7 bases lay outside the gene matches. This CDR3 region has 15 residues. CDR1 and CDR2 from the germline V gene are MNHEY and SVGAGI.

In nucleotides, the CDR3 is TGTGCCAGCAGCCAAACTTACAATCGGGGGAACACAGATACGCAGTATTTT. Translating it yields CASSQTYNRGNTDTQYF. V is TRBV3-1 (or the pseudogene TRBV3-2) and J is TRBJ2-3, with D possibly matching TRBD2 (6 bases). This CDR3 contains 17 residues. V was pared by 2 bases and J by 2 bases, with 17 bases between. Germline CDR1 is LGHDT and CDR2 is YNNKEL (reference sequence).

The chain couples TRBV5-4 to TRBJ2-7, with 8 bases fitting TRBD1. V shed 3 bases and J 9 bases; nucleotides not matched to a gene: 11. The germline V gene encodes CDR1 SGHNT and CDR2 YYREEE (reference sequence). CDR3 length: 14 residues. For the CDR3, the DNA is TGTGCCAGCAGCTCGGGTGACAGGGGCTCTCCGCAGTACTTC. Translating it yields CASSSGDRGSPQYF.

This chain uses TRBV19 with TRBJ2-7; a weak D match, TRBD2 (5 bases). Per germline, CDR1 LNHDA and CDR2 SQIVND (reference sequence). Trimming took off 3 bases at V and 5 bases at J, with 11 bases between the two ends. CDR3 length equals 13 residues. CDR3 in amino acids: CASSISSGNEQYF. The CDR3 region has the DNA TGTGCCAGTAGTATTTCTTCCGGGAACGAGCAGTACTTC.

V gene TRBV14 combines with J gene TRBJ1-4; no reliable D call. The CDR3 has 15 residues. The germline V and J ends were trimmed by 4 bases and 5 bases, with 14 bases remaining between them. Germline lookup yields CDR1 SGHDN and CDR2 FVKESK. CDR3 amino acids: CASSPSGVLNEKLFF. CDR3 nucleotides: TGTGCCAGCAGCCCTAGCGGAGTCCTAAATGAAAAACTGTTTTTT.

The gene calls are TRBV5-1 and TRBJ1-2; 8 nucleotides line up with TRBD1. Germline V gene lookup returns CDR1 SGHRS and CDR2 YFSETQ. Trimming took 0 bases from V and 0 from J; bases not matched to a gene: 4. The CDR3 is 16 residues long. CDR3 in amino acids: CASSLGQGRPNYGYTF. The CDR3 DNA reads TGCGCCAGCAGCTTGGGACAGGGGAGACCTAACTATGGCTACACCTTC.

This chain links TRBV19 with TRBJ1-2, with D possibly TRBD1 on 5 matching bases. The CDR3 is 13 amino acids. Trimming removed 5 bases at V and 4 bases at J, with 11 bases between. In germline, CDR1 is LNHDA, CDR2 SQIVND (reference sequence). The chain's CDR3 is CASSLKGIYGYTF. Written as DNA, the CDR3 is TGTGCCAGTAGTTTAAAGGGGATCTATGGCTACACCTTC.

CDR3 loop: CASSVGGASADTQYF. In DNA form, the CDR3 reads TGTGCCAGCAGCGTAGGTGGGGCCTCAGCGGATACGCAGTATTTT. The chain combines TRBV9 with TRBJ2-3; maybe TRBD1 (5 bases). The CDR3 sequence is 15 residues long. The V end lost 0 bases, the J end lost 6 bases, and 14 bases lay between the germline ends. CDR1 is SGDLS, CDR2 YYNGEE, per germline. The full variable domain, rest sourced from reference TRBV9 and TRBJ2-3, is DSGVTQTPKHLITATGQRVTLRCSPRSGDLSVYWYQQSLDQGLQFLIQYYNGEERAKGNILERFSAQQFPDLHSELNLSSLELGDSALYFCASSVGGASADTQYFGPGTRLTVL.

The chain has TRBV20-1 and TRBJ1-1, with unresolved D. This CDR3 spans 11 amino acids. The germline CDR1 and CDR2 sequences are DFQATT and SNEGSKA (reference sequence). Trimming took off 5 bases at V and 9 bases at J, with 13 bases between the two ends. The DNA for the CDR3 is TGCAGTGCTCTACCTCAGGATAAAGCTTTCTTT. This gives the protein CSALPQDKAFF.

The J gene is TRBJ2-7, the V gene TRBV27, with 10 bases matching TRBD1. The trim removed 6 bases at V and 5 bases at J, leaving 13 bases unmatched. The CDR3 totals 16 residues. Germline CDR1 MNHEY, CDR2 SMNVEV (reference sequence). DNA for the CDR3: TGTGCCAGCAGGAACCGGGACAGGGGATTCCGAGACGAGCAGTACTTC. Encoded protein: CASRNRDRGFRDEQYF.

The chain couples TRBV30 to TRBJ1-2; D possibly corresponds to TRBD1 (5 bases). Looked up from germline, CDR1 is GTSNPN and CDR2 is SVGIG (reference sequence). Deletions cut 1 base from V and 5 bases from J, with 8 bases between. The CDR3 consists of 12 residues. CDR3 protein: CAWSDGGYGYTF. The DNA for the CDR3 is TGTGCCTGGAGTGACGGGGGGTATGGCTACACCTTC.

The chain joins TRBV19 to TRBJ1-3; 10 nucleotides match TRBD1. The V and J ends lost 6 bases and 6 bases, in that order; junction bases with no gene match: 8. Germline V gives CDR1 LNHDA, CDR2 SQIVND (reference sequence). The CDR3 extends over 15 amino acids. CDR3 sequence (DNA): TGTGCCAGTAGCCAACAGACAGGGGGCGAAAACACCATATATTTT. Its translation is CASSQQTGGENTIYF. Drawing the rest from reference TRBV19 and TRBJ1-3, the complete variable domain is DGGITQSPKYLFRKEGQNVTLSCEQNLNHDAMYWYRQDPGQGLRLIYYSQIVNDFQKGDIAEGYSVSREKKESFPLTVTSAQKNPTAFYLCASSQQTGGENTIYFGEGSWLTVV.

J is TRBJ1-2 and V is TRBV28, with 10 bases matching TRBD1. Per the germline V gene, CDR1 is MDHEN and CDR2 is SYDVKM. V shed 4 bases, J shed 1 base, and the junction held 3 bases outside the gene matches. The CDR3 has 15 residues. This CDR3 is CASSWTGGFNYGYTF. The CDR3 nucleotides read TGTGCCAGCAGTTGGACAGGGGGTTTTAACTATGGCTACACCTTC.

V usage is TRBV7-2 and J usage is TRBJ2-7; 12 positions match TRBD2. Losses at the gene ends were 5 bases for V and 6 bases for J; bases not matched to a gene: 11. There are 16 residues in the CDR3. Germline V gene sequence: CDR1 SGHTA, CDR2 FQGNSA. The CDR3 is CASSLTGTSGFREQYF. As DNA, the CDR3 is TGTGCCAGCAGCCTGACCGGGACTAGCGGGTTCCGCGAGCAGTACTTC.

The chain links TRBV5-4 to TRBJ1-1; 8 nucleotides align to TRBD1. Germline trimming cut 4 bases from V and 5 bases from J; bases unmatched to any gene: 13. Germline V gene data show CDR1 as SGHNT and CDR2 as YYREEE (reference sequence). The CDR3 runs to 16 residues. The CDR3 sequence: CASSQPSQGARTEAFF. For the CDR3, the DNA is TGTGCCAGCAGCCAACCGAGCCAGGGGGCACGGACTGAAGCTTTCTTT.

This sequence joins TRBV19 and TRBJ2-3; the D gene is possibly TRBD1 (5 bases). The CDR3 runs to 15 residues. The germline CDR1 and CDR2 sequences are LNHDA and SQIVND (reference sequence). Trimming removed 1 base at V and 6 bases at J, with 14 bases between. DNA of the CDR3: TGTGCCAGTAGTATAGGGGTGGACGCAGGGGATACGCAGTATTTT. Translation gives CASSIGVDAGDTQYF.